This TCR beta chain appears in the sequencing data of a study of CD8 T cells in Susac syndrome. Study findings and constraints: As the study acknowledged, the number of individuals who were part of its TCR sequencing and HLA analysis was relatively small.

About this clonotype itself: Its specificity is unknown.

V lost 6 bases and J lost 3; bases outside the gene matches: 6. From germline, CDR1 is MNHEY and CDR2 SMNVEV (reference sequence). CDR3 length equals 14 residues. Reverse transcription of roughly 0.45 to 1 ug RNA was performed with random hexamers. Multiplex immunoSEQ PCR targeted 54 Vbeta and 13 Jbeta TCR beta segments. A single record per CDR3 protein comes from TCRdb applying MiXCR to the immunoSEQ multiplex PCR reads. This table holds around 230,000 distinct CDR3 sequences, approximately 95% found once. This sequence was found in a human donor with multiple sclerosis. The sample was CD4+ T cells from PBMCs. The V gene is TRBV27, the J gene TRBJ2-7; 9 nucleotides align to TRBD1. CDR3 sequence: CASRGQGEGYEQYF. In DNA, the CDR3 is TGTGCCAGCAGGGGACAGGGTGAGGGCTACGAGCAGTACTTC.